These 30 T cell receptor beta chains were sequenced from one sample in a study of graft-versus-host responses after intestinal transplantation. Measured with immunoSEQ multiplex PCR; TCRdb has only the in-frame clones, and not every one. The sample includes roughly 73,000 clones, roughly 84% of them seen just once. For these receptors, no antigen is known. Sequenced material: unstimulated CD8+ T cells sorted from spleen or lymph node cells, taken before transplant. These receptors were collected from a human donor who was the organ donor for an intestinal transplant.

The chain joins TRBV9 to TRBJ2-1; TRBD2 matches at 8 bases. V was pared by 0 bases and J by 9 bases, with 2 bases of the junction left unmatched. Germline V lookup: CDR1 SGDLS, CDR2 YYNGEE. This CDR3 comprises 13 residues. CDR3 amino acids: CASSVGTSTEQFF. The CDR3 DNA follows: TGTGCCAGCAGCGTAGGGACTAGCACTGAGCAGTTCTTC. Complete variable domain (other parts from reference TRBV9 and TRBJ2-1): DSGVTQTPKHLITATGQRVTLRCSPRSGDLSVYWYQQSLDQGLQFLIQYYNGEERAKGNILERFSAQQFPDLHSELNLSSLELGDSALYFCASSVGTSTEQFFGPGTRLTVL.

CDR3: CASSSERDQLNTEAFF. CDR3 DNA sequence: TGCGCCAGCAGCTCGGAGAGAGATCAGCTAAACACTGAAGCTTTCTTT. The rearrangement joins TRBV5-1 to TRBJ1-1, with D unresolved. The CDR3 sequence is 16 residues long. Trimming cost V 3 bases and J 2 bases, with 17 bases left between them. Germline CDR1 and CDR2: SGHRS and YFSETQ.

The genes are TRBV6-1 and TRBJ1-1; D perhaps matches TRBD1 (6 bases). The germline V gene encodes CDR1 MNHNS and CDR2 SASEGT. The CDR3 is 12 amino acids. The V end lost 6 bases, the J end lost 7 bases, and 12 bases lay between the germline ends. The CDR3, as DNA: TGTGCCAGCAGCCTGGACAGAGTTGAAGCTTTCTTT. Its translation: CASSLDRVEAFF.

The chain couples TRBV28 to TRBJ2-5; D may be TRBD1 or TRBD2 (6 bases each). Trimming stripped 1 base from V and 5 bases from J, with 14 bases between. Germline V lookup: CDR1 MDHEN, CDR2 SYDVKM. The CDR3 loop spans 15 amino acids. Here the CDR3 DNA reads TGTGCCAGCAGTTTATTGTATGGGGGGCCGGAGACCCAGTACTTC. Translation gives CASSLLYGGPETQYF.

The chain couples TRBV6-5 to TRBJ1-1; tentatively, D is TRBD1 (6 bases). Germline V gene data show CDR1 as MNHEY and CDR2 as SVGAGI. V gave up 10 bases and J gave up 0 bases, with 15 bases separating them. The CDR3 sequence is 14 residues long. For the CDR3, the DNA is TGTGCCACCCTACAGGGACCTATGAACACTGAAGCTTTCTTT. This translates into CATLQGPMNTEAFF.

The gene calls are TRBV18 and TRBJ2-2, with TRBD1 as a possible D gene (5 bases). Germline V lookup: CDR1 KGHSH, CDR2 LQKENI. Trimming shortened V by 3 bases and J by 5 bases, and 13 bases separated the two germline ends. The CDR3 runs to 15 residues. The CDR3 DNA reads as TGTGCCAGCTCACCCCTGGGGCGAAGGACCGGGGAGCTGTTTTTT. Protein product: CASSPLGRRTGELFF.

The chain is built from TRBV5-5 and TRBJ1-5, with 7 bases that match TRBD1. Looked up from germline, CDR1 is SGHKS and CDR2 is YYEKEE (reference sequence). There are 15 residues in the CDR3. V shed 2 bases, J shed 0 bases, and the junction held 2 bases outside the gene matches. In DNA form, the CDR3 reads TGTGCCAGCAGCTTTGACAGGGCTAGCAATCAGCCCCAGCATTTT. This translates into CASSFDRASNQPQHF.

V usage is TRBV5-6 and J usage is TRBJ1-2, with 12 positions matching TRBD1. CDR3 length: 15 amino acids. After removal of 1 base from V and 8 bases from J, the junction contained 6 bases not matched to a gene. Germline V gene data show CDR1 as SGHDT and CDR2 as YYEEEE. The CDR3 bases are TGTGCCAGCAGCTTGTCGGGACAGGGGGCAAGGGGCTACACCTTC. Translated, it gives CASSLSGQGARGYTF.

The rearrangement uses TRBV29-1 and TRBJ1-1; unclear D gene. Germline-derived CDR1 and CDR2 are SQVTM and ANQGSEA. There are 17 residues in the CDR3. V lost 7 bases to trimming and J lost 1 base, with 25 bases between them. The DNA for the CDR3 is TGCAGCGCCCCGGCCCCTCCCTGGGGTCATCCGAACACTGAAGCTTTCTTT. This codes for CSAPAPPWGHPNTEAFF.

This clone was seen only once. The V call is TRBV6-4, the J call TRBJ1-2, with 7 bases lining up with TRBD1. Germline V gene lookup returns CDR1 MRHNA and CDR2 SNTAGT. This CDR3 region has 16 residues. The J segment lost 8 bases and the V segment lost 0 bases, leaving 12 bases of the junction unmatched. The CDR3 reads CASSDSAQGRFGGYTF. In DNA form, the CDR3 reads TGTGCCAGCAGTGACTCGGCACAGGGGAGGTTTGGAGGCTACACCTTC.

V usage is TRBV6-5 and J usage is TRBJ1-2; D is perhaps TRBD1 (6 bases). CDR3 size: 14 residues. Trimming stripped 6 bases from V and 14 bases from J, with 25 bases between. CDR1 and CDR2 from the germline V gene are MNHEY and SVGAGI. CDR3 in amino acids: CASSQYLKQGSLTF. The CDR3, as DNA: TGTGCCAGCAGCCAATACCTTAAACAGGGCTCCTTAACCTTC.

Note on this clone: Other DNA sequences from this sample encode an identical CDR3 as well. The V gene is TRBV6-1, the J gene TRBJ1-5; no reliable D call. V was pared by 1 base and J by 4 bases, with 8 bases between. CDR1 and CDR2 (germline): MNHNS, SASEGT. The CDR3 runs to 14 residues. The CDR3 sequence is CASSEGTENQPQHF. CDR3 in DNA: TGTGCCAGCAGTGAAGGGACGGAGAATCAGCCCCAGCATTTT.

The CDR3 DNA is TGCGCCAGCAGCCAATCACTAGCGGCCTCCTACAATGAGCAGTTCTTC. The encoded protein is CASSQSLAASYNEQFF. This rearrangement joins TRBV4-1 to TRBJ2-1; 8 bases line up with TRBD2. The CDR3 has 16 amino acids. Losses at the gene ends were 2 bases for V and 0 bases for J; bases not matched to a gene: 3. CDR1 MGHRA and CDR2 YSYEKL come from the germline V gene.

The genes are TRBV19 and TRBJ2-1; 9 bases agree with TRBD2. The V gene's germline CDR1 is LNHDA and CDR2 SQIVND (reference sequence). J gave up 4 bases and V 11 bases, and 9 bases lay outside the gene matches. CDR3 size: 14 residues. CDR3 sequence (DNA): TGTGCCGCTAGTGGCGGGGGGGTATACAATGAGCAGTTCTTC. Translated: CAASGGGVYNEQFF.

The CDR3 DNA reads as TGTGCCAGCAGTTTAATTATCGGGGCAGGCACTGAAGCTTTCTTT. It yields the protein CASSLIIGAGTEAFF. This chain links TRBV28 with TRBJ1-1, with D perhaps matching TRBD1 (5 bases). There are 15 residues in the CDR3. Looked up from germline, CDR1 is MDHEN and CDR2 is SYDVKM. V lost 2 bases, J lost 4 bases, and 14 bases lay in between.

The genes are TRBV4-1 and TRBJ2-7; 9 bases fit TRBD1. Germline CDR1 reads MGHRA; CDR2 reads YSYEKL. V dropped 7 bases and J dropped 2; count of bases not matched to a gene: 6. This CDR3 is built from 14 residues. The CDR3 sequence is CASTPGQGPYEQYF. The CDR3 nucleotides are TGCGCCAGCACTCCGGGACAGGGACCCTACGAGCAGTACTTC.

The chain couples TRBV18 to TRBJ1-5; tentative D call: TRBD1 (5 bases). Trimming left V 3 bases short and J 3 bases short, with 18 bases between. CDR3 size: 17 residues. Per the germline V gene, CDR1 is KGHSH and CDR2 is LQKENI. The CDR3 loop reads CASSPGIPGRDNQPQHF. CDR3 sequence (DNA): TGTGCCAGCTCACCTGGGATCCCGGGACGGGACAATCAGCCCCAGCATTTT.

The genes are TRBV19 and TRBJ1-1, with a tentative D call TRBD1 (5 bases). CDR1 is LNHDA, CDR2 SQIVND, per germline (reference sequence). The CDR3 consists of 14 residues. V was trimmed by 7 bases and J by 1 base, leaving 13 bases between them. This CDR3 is CASNPRDRNTEAFF. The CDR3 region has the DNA TGTGCCAGTAATCCCCGGGACCGGAACACTGAAGCTTTCTTT.

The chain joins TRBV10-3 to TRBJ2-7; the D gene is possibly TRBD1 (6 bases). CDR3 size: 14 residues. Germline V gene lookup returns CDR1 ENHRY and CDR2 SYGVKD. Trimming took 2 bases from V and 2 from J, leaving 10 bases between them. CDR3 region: CAISEDRSPYEQYF. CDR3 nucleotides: TGTGCCATCAGTGAGGACAGGAGTCCCTACGAGCAGTACTTC.

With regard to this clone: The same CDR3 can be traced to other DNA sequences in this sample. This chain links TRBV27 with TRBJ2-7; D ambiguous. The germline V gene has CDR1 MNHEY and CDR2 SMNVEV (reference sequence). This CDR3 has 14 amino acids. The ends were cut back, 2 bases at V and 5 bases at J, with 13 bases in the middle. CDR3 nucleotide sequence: TGTGCCAGCAGTTTAGGCTTCAAGCGAAACGAGCAGTACTTC. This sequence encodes CASSLGFKRNEQYF.

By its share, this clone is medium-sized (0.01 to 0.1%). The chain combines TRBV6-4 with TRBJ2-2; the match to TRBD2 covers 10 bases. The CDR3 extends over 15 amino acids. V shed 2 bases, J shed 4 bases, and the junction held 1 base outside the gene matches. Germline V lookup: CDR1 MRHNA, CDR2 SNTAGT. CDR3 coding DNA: TGTGCCAGCAGTGACAGCGGGGGGGCCACCGGGGAGCTGTTTTTT. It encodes CASSDSGGATGELFF.

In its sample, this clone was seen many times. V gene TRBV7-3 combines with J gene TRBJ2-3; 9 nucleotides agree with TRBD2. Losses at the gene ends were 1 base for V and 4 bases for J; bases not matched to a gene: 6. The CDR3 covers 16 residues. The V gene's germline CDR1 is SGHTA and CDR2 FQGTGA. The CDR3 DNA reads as TGTGCCAGCAGCTTAATAGGCGGGGGGGCCTCAGATACGCAGTATTTT. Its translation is CASSLIGGGASDTQYF.

The DNA for the CDR3 is TGCAGCGTTGAAGCGGTGTCAGATACGCAGTATTTT. It translates to CSVEAVSDTQYF. V and J are TRBV29-1 and TRBJ2-3; D not resolved. The V gene's germline CDR1 is SQVTM and CDR2 ANQGSEA. This CDR3 comprises 12 residues. V was cut by 1 base and J by 4 bases, with 6 bases left in between.

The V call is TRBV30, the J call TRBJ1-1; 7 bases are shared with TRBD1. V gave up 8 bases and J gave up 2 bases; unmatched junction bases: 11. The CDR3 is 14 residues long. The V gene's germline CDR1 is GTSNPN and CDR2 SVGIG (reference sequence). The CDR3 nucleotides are TGTGCCCAGTTGACAGGGAACCTTAACACTGAAGCTTTCTTT. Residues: CAQLTGNLNTEAFF.

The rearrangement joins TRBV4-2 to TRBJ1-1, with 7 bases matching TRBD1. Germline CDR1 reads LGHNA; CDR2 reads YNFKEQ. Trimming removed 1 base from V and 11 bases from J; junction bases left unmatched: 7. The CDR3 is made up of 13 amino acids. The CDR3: CASSQGSGTEAFF. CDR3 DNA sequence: TGTGCCAGCAGCCAAGGCTCCGGGACAGAGGCTTTCTTT.

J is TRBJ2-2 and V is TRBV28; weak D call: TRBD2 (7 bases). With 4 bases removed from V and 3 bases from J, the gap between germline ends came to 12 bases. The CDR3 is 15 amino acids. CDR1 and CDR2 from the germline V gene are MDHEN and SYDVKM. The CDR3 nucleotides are TGTGCCAGCAGTTCCGGGGGGCTTTACACCGGGGAGCTGTTTTTT. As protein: CASSSGGLYTGELFF.

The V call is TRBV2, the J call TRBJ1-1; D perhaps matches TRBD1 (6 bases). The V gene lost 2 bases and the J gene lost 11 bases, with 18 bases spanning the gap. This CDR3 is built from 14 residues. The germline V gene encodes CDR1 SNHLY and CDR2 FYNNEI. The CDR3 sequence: CASSEMKVGTSAFF. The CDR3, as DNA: TGTGCCAGCAGTGAAATGAAGGTGGGGACATCGGCTTTCTTT.

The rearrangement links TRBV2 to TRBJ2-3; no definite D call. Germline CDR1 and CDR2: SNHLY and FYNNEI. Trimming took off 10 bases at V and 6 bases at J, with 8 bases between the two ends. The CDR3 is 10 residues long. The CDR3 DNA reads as TGTGCCACCGCCGGTGATACGCAGTATTTT. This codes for CATAGDTQYF.

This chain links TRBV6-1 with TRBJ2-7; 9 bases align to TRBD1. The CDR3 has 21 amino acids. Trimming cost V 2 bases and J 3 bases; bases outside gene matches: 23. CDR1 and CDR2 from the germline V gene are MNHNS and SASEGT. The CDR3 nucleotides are TGTGCCAGCAGTGAAATCTTTACCGGGACAGGGTTATTTATAGTTGGCTACGAGCAGTACTTC. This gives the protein CASSEIFTGTGLFIVGYEQYF.

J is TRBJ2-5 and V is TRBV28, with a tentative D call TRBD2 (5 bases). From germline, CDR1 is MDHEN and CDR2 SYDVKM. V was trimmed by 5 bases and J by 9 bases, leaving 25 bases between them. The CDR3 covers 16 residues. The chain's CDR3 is CASSPRLSFPIGSQYF. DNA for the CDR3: TGTGCCAGCAGTCCCCGACTATCATTCCCAATAGGGTCCCAGTACTTC.